This TCR beta chain was retrieved from a study of graft-versus-host responses after intestinal transplantation. Study-wide background: Every recipient underwent anti-thymocyte globulin induction, then tacrolimus and steroids for about three years.

Researchers processed graft tissue to release intraepithelial and lamina propria lymphocytes. Using immunoSEQ multiplex PCR, the repertoire was profiled, and TCRdb retains in-frame clones only, with some absent. Of around 30,000 clones in the sample, 60% to 85% were seen once. Germline V gene data show CDR1 as PRHDT and CDR2 as FYEKMQ (reference sequence). The V end was cut by 6 bases, the J end by 5 bases, with 16 bases between. The CDR3 contains 14 residues. This clone was detected once. This receptor was obtained from a human patient who received an intestinal transplant, so some T cells may come from the graft donor. The input for sequencing was ileum tissue, taken 98 days after intestinal transplantation. The chain links TRBV13 to TRBJ1-2; D remains ambiguous. As DNA, the CDR3 is TGTGCCAGCAGTGGGGATCCGGGTCCTTATGGCTACACCTTC. This gives the protein CASSGDPGPYGYTF.